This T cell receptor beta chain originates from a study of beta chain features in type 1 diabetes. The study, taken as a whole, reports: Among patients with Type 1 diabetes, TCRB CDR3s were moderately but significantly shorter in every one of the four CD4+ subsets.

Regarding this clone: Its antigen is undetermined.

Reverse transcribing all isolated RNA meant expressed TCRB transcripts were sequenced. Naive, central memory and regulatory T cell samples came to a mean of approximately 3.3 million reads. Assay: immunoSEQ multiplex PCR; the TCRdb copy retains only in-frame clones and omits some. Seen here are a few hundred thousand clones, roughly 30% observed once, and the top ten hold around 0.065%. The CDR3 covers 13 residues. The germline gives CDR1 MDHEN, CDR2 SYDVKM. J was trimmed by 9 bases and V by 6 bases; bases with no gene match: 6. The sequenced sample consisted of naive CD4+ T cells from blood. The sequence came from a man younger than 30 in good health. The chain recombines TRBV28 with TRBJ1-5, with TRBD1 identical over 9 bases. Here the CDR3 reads CASRTGGFGPQHF. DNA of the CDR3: TGTGCCAGCAGGACAGGGGGATTTGGGCCCCAGCATTTT.